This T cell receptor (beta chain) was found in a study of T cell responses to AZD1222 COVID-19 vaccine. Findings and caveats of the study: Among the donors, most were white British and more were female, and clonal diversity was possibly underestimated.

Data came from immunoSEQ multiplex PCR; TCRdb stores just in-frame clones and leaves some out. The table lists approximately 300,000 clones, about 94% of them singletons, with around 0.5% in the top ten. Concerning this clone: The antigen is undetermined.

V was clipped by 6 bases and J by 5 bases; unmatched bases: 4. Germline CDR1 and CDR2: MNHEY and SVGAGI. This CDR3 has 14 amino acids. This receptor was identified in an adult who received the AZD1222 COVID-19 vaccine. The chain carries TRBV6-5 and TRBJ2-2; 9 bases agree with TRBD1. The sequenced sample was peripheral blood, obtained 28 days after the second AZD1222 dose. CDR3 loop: CASSGTGKTGELFF. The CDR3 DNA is TGTGCCAGCAGCGGGACAGGGAAAACCGGGGAGCTGTTTTTT.